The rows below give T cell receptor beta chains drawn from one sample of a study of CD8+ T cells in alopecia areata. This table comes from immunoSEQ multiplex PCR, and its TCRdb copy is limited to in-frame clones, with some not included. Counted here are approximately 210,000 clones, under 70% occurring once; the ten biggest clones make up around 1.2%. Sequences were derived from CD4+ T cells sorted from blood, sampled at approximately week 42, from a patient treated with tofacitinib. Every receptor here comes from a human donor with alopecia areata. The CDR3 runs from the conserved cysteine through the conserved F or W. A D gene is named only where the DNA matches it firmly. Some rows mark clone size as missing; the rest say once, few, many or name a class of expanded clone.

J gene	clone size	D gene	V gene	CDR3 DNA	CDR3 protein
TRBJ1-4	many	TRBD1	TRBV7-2	TGTGCCAGCAGCTCACAGGGAGGGGGCGAAAAACTGTTTTTT	CASSSQGGGEKLFF
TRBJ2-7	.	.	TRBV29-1	TGCAGCGTTGCCCAGGGCCCCGACTACGAGCAGTACTTC	CSVAQGPDYEQYF
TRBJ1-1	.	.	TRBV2	TGTGCCAGCAGTGAAGAGGGAGTGGGAAGTGCTGAAGCTTTCTTT	CASSEEGVGSAEAFF
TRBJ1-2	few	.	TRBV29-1	TGCAGCGTTCTAAACCTTACCTCCAACTATGGCTACACCTTC	CSVLNLTSNYGYTF
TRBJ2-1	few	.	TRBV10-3	TGTGCCATCAGCTCCGCGGGGTACAATGAGCAGTTCTTC	CAISSAGYNEQFF
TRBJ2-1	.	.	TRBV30	TGTGCCTGGAAGGGGGGCCAACTCTACAATGAGCAGTTCTTC	CAWKGGQLYNEQFF
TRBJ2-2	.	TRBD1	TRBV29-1	TGCAGCGGCGGACAGGGGGCTACCGGGGAGCTGTTTTTT	CSGGQGATGELFF
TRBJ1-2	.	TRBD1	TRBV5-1	TGCGCCAGCAGCTCGACAGGGGATGACTATGGCTACACCTTC	CASSSTGDDYGYTF
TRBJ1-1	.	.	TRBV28	TGTGCCAGCAACCCGGACAGTATGAACACTGAAGCTTTCTTT	CASNPDSMNTEAFF
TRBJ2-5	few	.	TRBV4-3	TGCGCCAGCAGCCAAAGTGGGAGACAAGAGACCCAGTACTTC	CASSQSGRQETQYF
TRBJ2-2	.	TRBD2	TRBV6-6	TGTGCCAGCTCACTAGCGGGGAACACCGGGGAGCTGTTTTTT	CASSLAGNTGELFF
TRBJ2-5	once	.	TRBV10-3	TGTGCCATCGGTGTAGAGACCCAGTACTTC	CAIGVETQYF
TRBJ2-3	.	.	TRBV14	TGTGCCAGCAGCCAAGACGCAGGGAACACAGATACGCAGTATTTT	CASSQDAGNTDTQYF
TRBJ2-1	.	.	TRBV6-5	TGTGCCAGCAATAGAGTCGGCGGAACGAATGAGCAGTTCTTC	CASNRVGGTNEQFF
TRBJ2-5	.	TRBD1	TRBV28	TGTGCCAGCACCCCAGGGGACAGAAGAACCCAAGAGACCCAGTACTTC	CASTPGDRRTQETQYF
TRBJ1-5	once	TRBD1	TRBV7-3	TGTGCCAGCAGCACAGGGGGCAATCAGCCCCAGCATTTT	CASSTGGNQPQHF
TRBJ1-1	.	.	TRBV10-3	TGTGCCACCCAGGACACTCCGAAGGAAGCTGAAGCTTTCTTT	CATQDTPKEAEAFF
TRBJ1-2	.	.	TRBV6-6	TGTGCCAGCAGTCTGTCGACAGCCGCTAACTATGGCTACACCTTC	CASSLSTAANYGYTF
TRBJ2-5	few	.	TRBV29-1	TGCAGCGTTACCGGGACACGCCAAGAGACCCAGTACTTC	CSVTGTRQETQYF
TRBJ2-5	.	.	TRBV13	TGTGCCAGCGGGCGGGGGACAGAACTAGAGACCCAGTACTTC	CASGRGTELETQYF
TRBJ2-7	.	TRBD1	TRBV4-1	TGCGCCAGTGGGGACAGGGGAGGCTACGAGCAGTACTTC	CASGDRGGYEQYF
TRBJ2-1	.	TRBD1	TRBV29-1	TGCAGCGTGGCTCTTGGGACAGGGCATGAGCAGTTCTTC	CSVALGTGHEQFF
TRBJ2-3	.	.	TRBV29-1	TGCAGCGTTGGACACACAGATACGCAGTATTTT	CSVGHTDTQYF
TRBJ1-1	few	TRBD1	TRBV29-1	TGCAGCGTCCGCGAGCAGGGGGGCATGAACACTGAAGCTTTCTTT	CSVREQGGMNTEAFF
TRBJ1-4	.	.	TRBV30	TGTGCCTGGAACGGGCGCCTCAATGAAAAACTGTTTTTT	CAWNGRLNEKLFF
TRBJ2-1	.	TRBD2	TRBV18	TGTGCCAGCTCAAACGACGGGGGGTACTACAATGAGCAGTTCTTC	CASSNDGGYYNEQFF
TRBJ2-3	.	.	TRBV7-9	TGTGCCAGCGGAGTATCAGATACGCAGTATTTT	CASGVSDTQYF
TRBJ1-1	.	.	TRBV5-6	TGTGCCAGCAGCTTGGTAGTCGGGCCTGCTGAGGCTTTCTTT	CASSLVVGPAEAFF
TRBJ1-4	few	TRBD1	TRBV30	TGTGCCTGGAGCGCCGGACAGGGGATTGGGGAAAAACTGTTTTTT	CAWSAGQGIGEKLFF
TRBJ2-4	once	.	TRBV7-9	TGTGCCAGCAGCTTAGTTGAAGGGTCCAAAAACATTCAGTACTTC	CASSLVEGSKNIQYF
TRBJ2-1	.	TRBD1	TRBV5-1	TGCGCCAGCAGCGACCAGGGACAGGGGTTCGGCAATGAGCAGTTCTTC	CASSDQGQGFGNEQFF
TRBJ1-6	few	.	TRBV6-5	TGTGCCAGCAGTACAGTGGGTTCACCCCTCCACTTT	CASSTVGSPLHF
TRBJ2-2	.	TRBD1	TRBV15	TGTGCCACCAGCAGGGGAGGACAGGGAATCACCGGGGAGCTGTTTTTT	CATSRGGQGITGELFF
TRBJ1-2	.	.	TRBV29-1	TGCAGCGTTGAGGAGATCGGGGGAGTAGGTGGCTACACCTTC	CSVEEIGGVGGYTF
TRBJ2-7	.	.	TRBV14	TGTGCCAGCAGCCAAGATACCGAGTACGAGCAGTACTTC	CASSQDTEYEQYF
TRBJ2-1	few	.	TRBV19	TGTGCCAGTAACATTCCTCCGGCCGTCGAGCAGTTCTTC	CASNIPPAVEQFF
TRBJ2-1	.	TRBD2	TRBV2	TGTGCCAGCAGTAGCGGGGGGTTCAATGAGCAGTTCTTC	CASSSGGFNEQFF
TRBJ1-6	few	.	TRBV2	TGTGCCAGCAGTGCCGGGGTTGGGTCACCCCTCCACTTT	CASSAGVGSPLHF
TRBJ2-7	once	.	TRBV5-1	TGCGCCAGCAGCTTGAACGAGGGGGTACACGAGCAGTACTTC	CASSLNEGVHEQYF
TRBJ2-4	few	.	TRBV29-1	TGCAGCGGCCGGGCCGGGACAAACATTCAGTACTTC	CSGRAGTNIQYF
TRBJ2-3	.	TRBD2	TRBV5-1	TGCGCCAGCAGCGTACTAGCGGCTAGCACAGATACGCAGTATTTT	CASSVLAASTDTQYF
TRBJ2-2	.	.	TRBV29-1	TGCAGCATGGTAGGAAACGGTGGCGGGGAGCTGTTTTTT	CSMVGNGGGELFF
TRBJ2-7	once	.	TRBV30	TGTGCCTGGAATAACCTGAGGGCGTCGACCACCTACGAGCAGTACTTC	CAWNNLRASTTYEQYF
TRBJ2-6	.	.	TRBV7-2	TGTGCCAGCAGCTCCAAACGTACCCCTGGGGCCAACGTCCTGACTTTC	CASSSKRTPGANVLTF
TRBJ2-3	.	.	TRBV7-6	TGTGCCAGCAGCCCAAGAATCCAGGAGTATACGCAGTATTTT	CASSPRIQEYTQYF
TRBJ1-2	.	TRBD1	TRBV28	TGTGCCAGCAGCCGCGGACAGGGGAACTATGGCTACACCTTC	CASSRGQGNYGYTF
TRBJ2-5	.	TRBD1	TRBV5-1	TGCGCCAGCAGTTCCGGGACAGGGGCTTCGGAGACCCAGTACTTC	CASSSGTGASETQYF
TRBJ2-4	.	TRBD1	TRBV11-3	TGTGCCAGCAGCGCGGGACAGGGGGTCAAAAACATTCAGTACTTC	CASSAGQGVKNIQYF
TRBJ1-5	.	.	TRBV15	TGTGCCACCAGCACCGACGGGTTTAATCAGCCCCAGCATTTT	CATSTDGFNQPQHF
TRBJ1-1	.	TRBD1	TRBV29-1	TGCAGCGTTTTACAGGGGGGGAACACTGAAGCTTTCTTT	CSVLQGGNTEAFF
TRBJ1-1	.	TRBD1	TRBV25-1	TGTGCCAGCAGGGGAGGGGGCGTCAACACTGAAGCTTTCTTT	CASRGGGVNTEAFF
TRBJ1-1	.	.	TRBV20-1	TGCAGCGGGAGGGAAAACACTGAAGCTTTCTTT	CSGRENTEAFF
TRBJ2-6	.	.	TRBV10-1	TGCGCCAGCGGCAGAGCTGGGGCCAACGTCCTGACTTTC	CASGRAGANVLTF
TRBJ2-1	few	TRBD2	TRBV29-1	TGCAGCGTGGGGAGGGTGGTCTCCGATGAGCAGTTCTTC	CSVGRVVSDEQFF
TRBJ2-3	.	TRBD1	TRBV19	TGTGCCAGTAGGACCACAGGGGCAGATACGCAGTATTTT	CASRTTGADTQYF
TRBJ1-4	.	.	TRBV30	TGTGCCTGGAGTGCACAGGGTGAAAAACTGTTTTTT	CAWSAQGEKLFF
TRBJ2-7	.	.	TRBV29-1	TGCAGCGTCGGGAAATTGACAGGTCCCGAGCAGTACTTC	CSVGKLTGPEQYF